What follows describes a single T cell receptor beta chain. Its target is unknown. Prepared TCR beta cDNA libraries contained unique molecular identifiers. TCRdb ran MiXCR on the PCR reads and lists one entry per CDR3 protein. The repertoire holds about 540,000 distinct CDR3 sequences, with approximately 34% as singletons. Trimming cost V 2 bases and J 9 bases; bases outside gene matches: 8. Germline V gene data show CDR1 as ENHRY and CDR2 as SYGVKD. CDR3 length: 15 residues. This sample is part of a study of post-analysis software for immune sequencing data. Study outcomes and limitations: Four to six TRBV segments were significantly more frequent in patients than in controls. TRBV5-6, TRBV5-1 and TRBV20-1 were among these segments.

The chain has TRBV10-3 and TRBJ2-1, with 9 nucleotides matching TRBD1. Specimen: blood. The origin of this receptor is a girl aged 2-17 years with multiple sclerosis. Here the CDR3 reads CAISEPRDRASEQFF. DNA for the CDR3: TGTGCCATCAGTGAGCCCCGGGACAGGGCGAGTGAGCAGTTCTTC.